The 10 T cell receptor beta chains listed next were all sequenced from one sample in a study of blood T cell repertoires in COVID-19. The method was immunoSEQ multiplex PCR; TCRdb's version includes in-frame clones alone and lacks a portion of them. The sample gives about 110,000 clones, about 90% of which show up once; less than 2.5% is in the top ten. The sample consisted of peripheral blood. The receptor set was obtained from a human donor in a cohort sampled during active COVID-19.

The chain recombines TRBV6-5 with TRBJ2-7; 7 bases agree with TRBD1. Germline loops: CDR1 MNHEY, CDR2 SVGAGI. The CDR3 runs 14 residues. Trimming removed 1 base from V and 2 bases from J; junction bases left unmatched: 2. The CDR3 loop reads CASSYFGQAYEQYF. Here the CDR3 DNA reads TGTGCCAGCAGTTACTTCGGACAGGCCTACGAGCAGTACTTC.

V usage is TRBV5-4 and J usage is TRBJ2-2; 9 nucleotides match TRBD2. Germline V gives CDR1 SGHNT, CDR2 YYREEE (reference sequence). The CDR3 extends over 16 amino acids. Losses at the gene ends were 10 bases for V and 5 bases for J; bases not matched to a gene: 15. CDR3 amino acids: CARRSVGGGETGELFF. Here the CDR3 DNA reads TGTGCCCGCCGCTCTGTGGGCGGGGGGGAAACCGGGGAGCTGTTTTTT.

The rearrangement joins TRBV7-9 to TRBJ2-1; 11 bases match TRBD2. Germline CDR1 and CDR2: SEHNR and FQNEAQ (reference sequence). The CDR3 totals 16 residues. The ends lost 5 bases at V and 6 bases at J; junction bases unmatched: 9. The CDR3 loop reads CASSQASGGFLNEQFF. CDR3 DNA: TGTGCCAGCAGCCAGGCTAGCGGGGGGTTCCTCAATGAGCAGTTCTTC.

V and J are TRBV30 and TRBJ2-7; D uncertain. CDR1 and CDR2 (germline): GTSNPN, SVGIG (reference sequence). The CDR3 runs to 11 residues. Trimming shortened V by 2 bases and J by 4 bases, and 6 bases separated the two germline ends. CDR3 coding DNA: TGTGCCTGGAGTTTGCTATACGAGCAGTACTTC. Residues: CAWSLLYEQYF.

The gene calls are TRBV27 and TRBJ2-7; a weak D match, TRBD2 (6 bases). CDR1 and CDR2 from the germline V gene are MNHEY and SMNVEV (reference sequence). CDR3 length equals 16 residues. With 5 bases removed from V and 1 base from J, the gap between germline ends came to 18 bases. For the CDR3, the DNA is TGTGCCAGCAGTCTACAACCGGGACTCTCTTCCTACGAGCAGTACTTC. It specifies CASSLQPGLSSYEQYF.

J is TRBJ2-4 and V is TRBV19; no clear D gene. CDR3 size: 15 residues. V lost 7 bases, J lost 0 bases, and 13 bases lay in between. Germline CDR1 and CDR2: LNHDA and SQIVND (reference sequence). Here the CDR3 reads CASKPSALAKNIQYF. The CDR3 region has the DNA TGTGCCAGTAAACCATCCGCACTAGCCAAAAACATTCAGTACTTC.

The chain employs TRBV9 and TRBJ1-1; maybe TRBD1 (5 bases). Per the germline V gene, CDR1 is SGDLS and CDR2 is YYNGEE. Deletions cut 0 bases from V and 3 bases from J, with 12 bases between. The CDR3 is 15 amino acids. Written as DNA, the CDR3 is TGTGCCAGCAGCGTAGAGCAGGGCCAGGACACTGAAGCTTTCTTT. It translates to CASSVEQGQDTEAFF.

This rearrangement joins TRBV18 to TRBJ2-6; 7 bases agree with TRBD1. CDR1 and CDR2 from the germline V gene are KGHSH and LQKENI. The CDR3 sequence is 17 residues long. Germline trimming cut 11 bases from V and 2 bases from J; bases unmatched to any gene: 15. CDR3 amino acids: CAGTEQGQLTGANVLTF. The CDR3 DNA follows: TGTGCCGGAACCGAACAGGGACAGCTGACTGGGGCCAACGTCCTGACTTTC.

The rearrangement uses TRBV7-8 and TRBJ1-1; TRBD1 might be the D (5 bases). The V gene lost 4 bases and the J gene lost 5 bases, with 8 bases spanning the gap. Germline V gives CDR1 SGHVS, CDR2 FQNEAQ. The CDR3 sequence is 12 residues long. The CDR3, as DNA: TGTGCCAGCAGCTCCCGACAGACTGAAGCTTTCTTT. Its protein is CASSSRQTEAFF.

The chain carries TRBV30 and TRBJ1-2, with a weak D call TRBD1 (5 bases). CDR3 length: 13 residues. V was shortened by 4 bases and J by 3 bases, with 12 bases between the two germline ends. Germline V gives CDR1 GTSNPN, CDR2 SVGIG (reference sequence). The CDR3 bases are TGTGCCTGGACCGGAACAGGATACTATGGCTACACCTTC. Its translation: CAWTGTGYYGYTF.